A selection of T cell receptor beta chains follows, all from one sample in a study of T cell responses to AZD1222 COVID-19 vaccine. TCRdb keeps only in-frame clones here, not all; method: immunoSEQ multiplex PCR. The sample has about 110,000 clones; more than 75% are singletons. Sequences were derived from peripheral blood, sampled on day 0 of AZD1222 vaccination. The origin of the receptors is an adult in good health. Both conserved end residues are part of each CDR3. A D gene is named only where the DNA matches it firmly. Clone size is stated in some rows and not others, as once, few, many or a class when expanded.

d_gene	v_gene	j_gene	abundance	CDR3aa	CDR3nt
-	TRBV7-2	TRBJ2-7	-	CASSPMLSSYEQYF	TGTGCCAGCAGCCCGATGCTAAGCTCCTACGAGCAGTACTTC
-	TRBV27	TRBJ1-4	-	CASSVRGSEKLFF	TGTGCCAGCAGCGTTCGGGGGAGTGAAAAACTGTTTTTT
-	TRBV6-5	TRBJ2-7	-	CASSPTGRGREQYF	TGTGCCAGCAGTCCAACGGGACGGGGGCGGGAGCAGTACTTC
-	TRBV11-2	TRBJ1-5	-	CASSLAGANNQPQHF	TGTGCCAGCAGCTTAGCAGGGGCGAACAATCAGCCCCAGCATTTT
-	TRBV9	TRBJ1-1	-	CASSPAGGRTEAFF	TGTGCCAGCAGCCCCGCCGGGGGTCGGACTGAAGCTTTCTTT
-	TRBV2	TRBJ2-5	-	CASSGPHLLEVETQYF	TGTGCCAGCAGTGGCCCCCACTTACTGGAGGTGGAGACCCAGTACTTC
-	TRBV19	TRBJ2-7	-	CATNLSEQYF	TGTGCCACCAATCTATCCGAGCAGTACTTC
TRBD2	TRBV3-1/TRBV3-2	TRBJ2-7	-	CASSHWGLELPEREQYF	TGTGCCAGCAGCCATTGGGGACTAGAGCTACCCGAGCGGGAGCAGTACTTC
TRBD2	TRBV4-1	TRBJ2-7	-	CASSQPSGSYEQYF	TGCGCCAGCAGCCAACCTAGCGGGTCCTACGAGCAGTACTTC
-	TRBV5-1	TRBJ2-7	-	CASSYSVGEQYF	TGCGCCAGCAGCTACTCTGTGGGGGAGCAGTACTTC
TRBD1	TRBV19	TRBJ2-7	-	CASSSRTGTQVVQYF	TGTGCCAGTAGTAGTCGGACAGGCACTCAAGTGGTGCAGTACTTC
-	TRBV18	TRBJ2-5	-	CASSPTGLEETQYF	TGTGCCAGCTCACCGACAGGTCTTGAGGAGACCCAGTACTTC
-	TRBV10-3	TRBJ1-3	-	CATTNPSRETSSGNTIYF	TGTGCCACTACTAACCCCTCCCGCGAGACAAGCTCTGGAAACACCATATATTTT
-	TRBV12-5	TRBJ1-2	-	CASGPSGFYGYTF	TGTGCTAGTGGTCCCTCAGGGTTCTATGGCTACACCTTC
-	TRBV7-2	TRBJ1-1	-	CAGSLVRVNTEAFF	TGTGCCGGCAGCCTCGTTAGGGTGAACACTGAAGCTTTCTTT
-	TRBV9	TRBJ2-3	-	CASSVVWKASTDTQYF	TGTGCCAGCAGCGTAGTCTGGAAAGCCTCCACAGATACGCAGTATTTT
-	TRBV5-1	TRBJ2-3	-	CASSLLPRDSRSQDTQYF	TGCGCCAGCAGCCTACTCCCTCGGGACTCCAGATCCCAAGATACGCAGTATTTT
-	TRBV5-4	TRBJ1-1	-	CASSLERENTEAFF	TGTGCCAGCAGCTTAGAAAGAGAGAACACTGAAGCTTTCTTT
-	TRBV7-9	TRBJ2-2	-	CASSLMGAGELFF	TGTGCCAGCAGCTTGATGGGGGCCGGGGAGCTGTTTTTT
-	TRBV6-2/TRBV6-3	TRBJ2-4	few	CASSRDDRGVYF	TGTGCCAGCAGCCGGGACGACCGTGGGGTCTACTTC
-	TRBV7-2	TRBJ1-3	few	CASSPQTGLSGNTIYF	TGTGCCAGCAGCCCCCAGACAGGCCTCTCTGGAAACACCATATATTTT
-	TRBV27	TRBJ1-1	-	CASSFRHGGGLTEAFF	TGTGCCAGCAGTTTTCGTCACGGCGGAGGGCTCACTGAAGCTTTCTTT
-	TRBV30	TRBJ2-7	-	CAWSADRYEQYF	TGTGCCTGGAGTGCGGACAGATACGAGCAGTACTTC
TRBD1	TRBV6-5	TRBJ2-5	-	CASSLGGQGKQETQYF	TGTGCCAGCAGTTTAGGGGGACAGGGCAAACAAGAGACCCAGTACTTC